This T cell receptor beta chain was identified in a study of cytomegalovirus exposure and HLA in healthy donors. CDR1 and CDR2 from the germline V gene are SGHNT and YYREEE (reference sequence). The CDR3 length is 18 residues. A multiplex PCR was run with 60 Vbeta primers and 13 Jbeta primers. Measured with immunoSEQ multiplex PCR; TCRdb has only the in-frame clones, and not every one. The repertoire holds 80,000 to 100,000 clones, with about 81% as singletons. Turning to this clone: Its matching antigen is unknown. A junction end diverges from the germline sequence, so it may reflect a read error.

Study-wide points: In vitro data verified a few CMV-associated chains as specific for CMV antigens. Using the classifier, cytomegalovirus status was reportedly diagnosed with high specificity and sensitivity. A later analysis found that most CMV-associated TCR beta chains appeared HLA-restricted. Sequencing artifact likely explains a cluster of highly shared sequence variants.

The sample taken for sequencing was PBMCs. The sequence was collected from a man aged 40-49 years in good health and CMV-seronegative. The V call is TRBV5-4, the J call TRBJ2-1, with TRBD1 as a possible D gene (6 bases). The CDR3 bases are TGTGCCAGCAGCTTGTATACAGGGATCACAGCCCTACAGAGCACTCAGCTCTTC. It codes for CASSLYTGITALQSTQLF.